The next 22 T cell receptor beta chains were all read from a single sample in a study of T cell responses to AZD1222 COVID-19 vaccine. The method was immunoSEQ multiplex PCR; TCRdb's version includes in-frame clones alone and lacks a portion of them. The data show roughly 130,000 clones, with 92% seen just once and about 3% held by the top ten. The material sequenced was peripheral blood, taken on day 0 of AZD1222 vaccination. The receptors originated from an adult in good health.

The rearrangement links TRBV5-1 to TRBJ1-4; D call uncertain. V gave up 4 bases and J gave up 7 bases, with 11 bases separating them. CDR1 and CDR2 from the germline V gene are SGHRS and YFSETQ. The CDR3 runs to 13 residues. In DNA form, the CDR3 reads TGCGCCAGCAGCGGCATAGGTTTTGAAAAACTGTTTTTT. This encodes CASSGIGFEKLFF.

The rearrangement links TRBV5-1 to TRBJ2-2; D possibly matches TRBD1 or TRBD2 (5 bases each). Deletions cut 0 bases from V and 1 base from J, with 16 bases between. The CDR3 covers 18 residues. From germline, CDR1 is SGHRS and CDR2 YFSETQ. CDR3 residues: CASSLAARGAVNTGELFF. CDR3 bases: TGCGCCAGCAGCTTGGCCGCAAGAGGGGCAGTGAACACCGGGGAGCTGTTTTTT.

In this sample, this clone turned up once. This rearrangement joins TRBV7-6 to TRBJ1-2; D is possibly TRBD1 (6 bases). The CDR3 is 15 residues long. The germline gives CDR1 SGHVS, CDR2 FNYEAQ. Trimming took off 5 bases at V and 3 bases at J, with 16 bases between the two ends. CDR3: CASSARRGGHYGYTF. CDR3 nucleotide sequence: TGTGCCAGCAGCGCCCGGCGGGGGGGGCACTATGGCTACACCTTC.

J is TRBJ1-5 and V is TRBV18; D is uncertain. V lost 6 bases and J lost 2, with 20 bases in between. Germline assignment: CDR1 KGHSH and CDR2 LQKENI. The CDR3 runs 17 residues. The CDR3 DNA reads TGTGCCAGCTCCCCCACTGAGGTGGCCCAAGGCAATCAGCCCCAGCATTTT. Amino acid sequence: CASSPTEVAQGNQPQHF.

The chain employs TRBV19 and TRBJ1-2; tentative D call: TRBD1 (5 bases). The germline V and J ends were trimmed by 5 bases and 5 bases, with 24 bases remaining between them. The length of the CDR3 is 17 residues. Germline CDR1 LNHDA, CDR2 SQIVND (reference sequence). CDR3 region: CASSPMRSRTSPYGYTF. The CDR3, as DNA: TGTGCCAGTAGTCCGATGCGGTCCCGGACATCACCTTATGGCTACACCTTC.

This chain uses TRBV19 with TRBJ2-2; 8 bases map to TRBD1. This CDR3 region has 16 residues. The trim removed 10 bases at V and 3 bases at J, leaving 13 bases unmatched. Germline CDR1 LNHDA, CDR2 SQIVND (reference sequence). CDR3 nucleotides: TGTGCCATCTCTCTTGGACAGGGTGACGACACCGGGGAGCTGTTTTTT. Translated, it gives CAISLGQGDDTGELFF. Full variable domain (rest looked up from reference TRBV19 and TRBJ2-2): DGGITQSPKYLFRKEGQNVTLSCEQNLNHDAMYWYRQDPGQGLRLIYYSQIVNDFQKGDIAEGYSVSREKKESFPLTVTSAQKNPTAFYLCAISLGQGDDTGELFFGEGSRLTVL.

The chain has TRBV25-1 and TRBJ1-1; D is unresolved. The length of the CDR3 is 12 residues. Trimming cost V 8 bases and J 4 bases, with 11 bases left between them. The V gene's germline CDR1 is MGHDK and CDR2 SYGVNS. The chain's CDR3 is CASGDDRTEAFF. The CDR3 DNA is TGTGCCAGCGGAGACGATCGCACTGAAGCTTTCTTT.

The chain recombines TRBV19 with TRBJ2-1; possible D gene TRBD2, 5 bases. CDR1 and CDR2 from the germline V gene are LNHDA and SQIVND (reference sequence). Trimming took off 7 bases at V and 0 bases at J, with 10 bases between the two ends. This CDR3 spans 14 amino acids. Here the CDR3 DNA reads TGTGCCAGTACCACGGGGAGCTCCTACAATGAGCAGTTCTTC. This codes for CASTTGSSYNEQFF. Using reference TRBV19 and TRBJ2-1 for the parts outside the CDR3, the full variable domain is DGGITQSPKYLFRKEGQNVTLSCEQNLNHDAMYWYRQDPGQGLRLIYYSQIVNDFQKGDIAEGYSVSREKKESFPLTVTSAQKNPTAFYLCASTTGSSYNEQFFGPGTRLTVL.

The chain combines TRBV3-1 (or the pseudogene TRBV3-2) with TRBJ1-2, with a weak D call TRBD1 (5 bases). Germline V gene sequence: CDR1 LGHDT, CDR2 YNNKEL (reference sequence). The V end lost 2 bases, the J end lost 2 bases, and 15 bases lay between the germline ends. CDR3 size: 16 residues. CDR3 sequence (DNA): TGTGCCAGCAGCCAACGCCGGGGCCAGACCAACTATGGCTACACCTTC. Its translation is CASSQRRGQTNYGYTF.

The CDR3 DNA reads TGTGCCAGCAGCTTCGGGCAGAGGGCGAACACTGAAGCTTTCTTT. It codes for CASSFGQRANTEAFF. This chain joins TRBV7-9 and TRBJ1-1; the D is unclear. This CDR3 region has 15 residues. Germline V gene sequence: CDR1 SEHNR, CDR2 FQNEAQ (reference sequence). V dropped 3 bases and J dropped 1 base, with 12 bases sitting between them.

V and J are TRBV2 and TRBJ1-5; no clear D gene. CDR3 length equals 15 residues. The germline V gene has CDR1 SNHLY and CDR2 FYNNEI. V lost 4 bases and J lost 1, with 11 bases in between. The CDR3 DNA is TGTGCCAGCAGTGTAGGTGTGGAAAGCAATCAGCCCCAGCATTTT. This encodes CASSVGVESNQPQHF.

This clone has only a few counts. CDR3 nucleotides: TGTGCCAGCAGTGAAGCGCTAGCGGGAGGGCCTAGCACAGATACGCAGTATTTT. Protein sequence: CASSEALAGGPSTDTQYF. V and J are TRBV6-1 and TRBJ2-3; 12 bases align to TRBD2. This CDR3 is built from 18 residues. Germline V gene sequence: CDR1 MNHNS, CDR2 SASEGT. The J segment lost 0 bases and the V segment lost 0 bases, leaving 4 bases of the junction unmatched.

This clone was detected once. J is TRBJ1-1 and V is TRBV2; D not certain. Germline lookup yields CDR1 SNHLY and CDR2 FYNNEI. Trimming pared 2 bases from V and 5 bases from J, leaving 12 bases between. This CDR3 region has 14 residues. The CDR3 is CASSERGKTTEAFF. In DNA form, the CDR3 reads TGTGCCAGCAGTGAAAGAGGGAAGACGACTGAAGCTTTCTTT.

This clone was recorded only once. The chain couples TRBV5-6 to TRBJ1-2; D remains unclear. The CDR3 runs to 14 residues. The V end was cut by 0 bases, the J end by 8 bases, with 14 bases between. Germline assignment: CDR1 SGHDT and CDR2 YYEEEE. This chain's CDR3 is CASSLDVASTGYTF. For the CDR3, the DNA is TGTGCCAGCAGCTTGGATGTTGCCAGTACGGGCTACACCTTC.

The genes are TRBV24-1 and TRBJ2-1; a possible D gene is TRBD2 (6 bases). Germline lookup yields CDR1 KGHDR and CDR2 SFDVKD. The V end lost 5 bases, the J end lost 8 bases, and 15 bases lay between the germline ends. CDR3 length: 14 amino acids. The DNA for the CDR3 is TGTGCCACCAGTGGTCGGGGGAGAGGCGATGAGCAGTTCTTC. It encodes CATSGRGRGDEQFF.

This clone has just a few counts. The chain recombines TRBV25-1 with TRBJ1-2; the match to TRBD1 covers 7 bases. CDR1 and CDR2 (germline): MGHDK, SYGVNS. The CDR3 consists of 13 residues. With V trimmed by 5 bases and J by 5 bases, 5 bases remained unmatched. Written as DNA, the CDR3 is TGTGCCAGCAGTCGGGGACAGTCATATGGCTACACCTTC. Protein product: CASSRGQSYGYTF.

J is TRBJ1-2 and V is TRBV9; D unresolved. This CDR3 region has 14 residues. Germline V gene data show CDR1 as SGDLS and CDR2 as YYNGEE. Trimming removed 3 bases from V and 6 bases from J, with 15 bases in between. The CDR3 DNA reads TGTGCCAGCAGCGCCCCGCCACGACAAAATGGCTACACCTTC. Translated, it gives CASSAPPRQNGYTF.

The gene calls are TRBV6-5 and TRBJ2-1; 9 bases fit TRBD2. CDR3 length: 12 amino acids. The V gene's germline CDR1 is MNHEY and CDR2 SVGAGI. V shed 6 bases, J shed 9 bases, and the junction held 3 bases outside the gene matches. CDR3 loop: CASRVAGVEQFF. The CDR3 DNA reads as TGTGCCAGCAGGGTAGCGGGAGTTGAGCAGTTCTTC.

The CDR3 bases are TGCGCCAGCAGCTTTACACCCGCCAGCAGGACCCCGAACACTGAAGCTTTCTTT. This gives the protein CASSFTPASRTPNTEAFF. The chain combines TRBV5-1 with TRBJ1-1; D gene ambiguous. Trimming removed 2 bases from V and 1 base from J, with 21 bases in between. This CDR3 contains 18 residues. Per the germline V gene, CDR1 is SGHRS and CDR2 is YFSETQ.

CDR3 loop: CASRTGGNGNTIYF. The CDR3 DNA is TGTGCCAGCAGAACAGGGGGAAATGGAAACACCATATATTTT. The chain links TRBV28 to TRBJ1-3; 8 bases map to TRBD1. In germline, CDR1 is MDHEN, CDR2 SYDVKM. J lost 3 bases, V lost 6 bases, and 4 bases had no gene match. This CDR3 spans 14 amino acids.

V and J are TRBV18 and TRBJ2-1, with a possible D match to TRBD2 (5 bases). V lost 5 bases, J lost 0 bases, and 8 bases lay in between. Germline CDR1 and CDR2: KGHSH and LQKENI. The CDR3 length is 14 residues. This CDR3 reads CASSSGSSYNEQFF. The CDR3 DNA sequence: TGTGCCAGCTCATCTGGGAGCTCCTACAATGAGCAGTTCTTC.

This clone has a handful of counts. This sequence joins TRBV11-2 and TRBJ2-7, with a possible D match to TRBD1 (5 bases). The CDR3 spans 15 residues. Germline V gene data show CDR1 as SGHAT and CDR2 as FQNNGV. V was shortened by 0 bases and J by 5 bases, with 14 bases between the two germline ends. The CDR3 region is CASSLDGQGNHEQYF. The CDR3 bases are TGTGCCAGCAGCTTAGATGGCCAGGGAAATCACGAGCAGTACTTC.